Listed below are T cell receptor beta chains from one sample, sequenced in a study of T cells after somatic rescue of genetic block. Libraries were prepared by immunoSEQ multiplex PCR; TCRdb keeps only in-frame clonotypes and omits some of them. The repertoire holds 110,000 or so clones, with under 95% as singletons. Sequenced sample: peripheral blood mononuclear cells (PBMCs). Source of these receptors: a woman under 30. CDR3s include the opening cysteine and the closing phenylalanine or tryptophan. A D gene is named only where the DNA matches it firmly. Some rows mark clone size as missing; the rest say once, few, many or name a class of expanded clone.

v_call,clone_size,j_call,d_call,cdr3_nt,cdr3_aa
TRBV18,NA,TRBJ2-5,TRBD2,TGTGCCAGCTCAGGATTAGGCGGGAGCCAAGAGACCCAGTACTTC,CASSGLGGSQETQYF
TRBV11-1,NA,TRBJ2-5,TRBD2,TGTGCCAGCGGCCCGGGAGGTCTAGAGACCCAGTACTTC,CASGPGGLETQYF
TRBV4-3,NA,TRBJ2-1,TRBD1,TGCGCCAGCAGCCAAGAACAGGGGGCAAGTTACAATGAGCAGTTCTTC,CASSQEQGASYNEQFF
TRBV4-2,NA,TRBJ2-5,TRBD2,TGTGCCAGCAGCCAAGCGCATCGTAGCGGGGGGTATCAAGAGACCCAGTACTTC,CASSQAHRSGGYQETQYF
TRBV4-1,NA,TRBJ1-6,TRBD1,TGCGCCAGCAGCCCACAGACAGGGGGCACAGATTCACCCCTCCACTTT,CASSPQTGGTDSPLHF
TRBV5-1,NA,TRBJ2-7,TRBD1,TGCGCCAGCAGGGTCGCCGGGACAGTCTACGAGCAGTACTTC,CASRVAGTVYEQYF
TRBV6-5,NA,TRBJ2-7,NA,TGTGCCAGCAGCGTAGGCTACGAGCAGTACTTC,CASSVGYEQYF
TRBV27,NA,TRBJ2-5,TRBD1,TGTGCCAGCAGTCCCAGGACAGGACTCCAAGAGACCCAGTACTTC,CASSPRTGLQETQYF
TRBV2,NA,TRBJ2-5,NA,TGTGCCAGCCACTGGGCTAGCGATAAAGAGACCCAGTACTTC,CASHWASDKETQYF
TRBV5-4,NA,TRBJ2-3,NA,TGTGCCAGCAGCCCAAGGGCCCTAGATGGCACAGATACGCAGTATTTT,CASSPRALDGTDTQYF
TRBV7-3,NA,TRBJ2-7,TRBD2,TGTGCCAGCAGCATCGACCCTAGCGGGGGCTACGAGCAGTACTTC,CASSIDPSGGYEQYF
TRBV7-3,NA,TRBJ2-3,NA,TGTGCCAGCAGCACGGACGGGAGGGGGCCAGATACGCAGTATTTT,CASSTDGRGPDTQYF
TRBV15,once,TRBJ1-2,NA,TGTGCCACCAGCACCCGCGCCCCTACAGAAGGCTACACCTTC,CATSTRAPTEGYTF
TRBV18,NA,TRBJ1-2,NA,TGTGCCAGCTCACCAGGCAGGGATTATGGCTACACCTTC,CASSPGRDYGYTF
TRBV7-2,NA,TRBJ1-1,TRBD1,TGTGCCAGCAGCGGACAGGGATCGAACACTGAAGCTTTCTTT,CASSGQGSNTEAFF
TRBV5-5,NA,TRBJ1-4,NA,TGTGCCAGCAGCTTTAGACAGTCTAATGAAAAACTGTTTTTT,CASSFRQSNEKLFF
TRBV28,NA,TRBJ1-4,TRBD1,TGTGCCAGCAGTCTTCCGACAGGGGAAAATGAAAAACTGTTTTTT,CASSLPTGENEKLFF
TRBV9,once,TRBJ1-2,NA,TGTGCCAGCAGCAGCACAGGGACGGAGCGGGTCTATGGCTACACCTTC,CASSSTGTERVYGYTF
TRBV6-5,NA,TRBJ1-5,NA,TGTGCCACCTCCACCGGAGATATTCATCAGCCCCAGCATTTT,CATSTGDIHQPQHF
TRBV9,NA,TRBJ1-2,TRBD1,TGTGCCAGCACCTCCACTGGGACAGGGGGCTATGGCTACACCTTC,CASTSTGTGGYGYTF
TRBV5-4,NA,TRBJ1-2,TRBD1,TGTGCCAGCAGCTTGGCCACCAGGGGGCGCGATGGCTACACCTTC,CASSLATRGRDGYTF
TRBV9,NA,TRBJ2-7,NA,TGTGCCAGCAGCGTAGGTGTGGCCCCCTACGAGCAGTACTTC,CASSVGVAPYEQYF
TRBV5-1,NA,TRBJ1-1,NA,TGCGCCAGTTGGCATAATGAAGCTTTCTTT,CASWHNEAFF
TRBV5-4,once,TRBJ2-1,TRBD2,TGTGCCAGCAGCTTAGAAGCGGGGGGGGGCAATGAGCAGTTCTTC,CASSLEAGGGNEQFF
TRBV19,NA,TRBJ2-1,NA,TGTGCCAGTCGAGGGGGGAACTACAATGAGCAGTTCTTC,CASRGGNYNEQFF
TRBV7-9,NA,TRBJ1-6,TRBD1,TGTGCCAGCAGCTCGCCCGGACAGGTCTGGGGTTCACCCCTCCACTTT,CASSSPGQVWGSPLHF
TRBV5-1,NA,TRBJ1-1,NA,TGCGCCAGCAGCTTGTCGACAGTCTTTAACACTGAAGCTTTCTTT,CASSLSTVFNTEAFF
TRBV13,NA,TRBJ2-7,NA,TGTGCCAGCAGTACAGGGAGGGGCTACGAGCAGTACTTC,CASSTGRGYEQYF
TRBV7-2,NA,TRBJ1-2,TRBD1,TGTGCCAGCAGCTTTAGGACAGGGCGAAACTATGGCTACACCTTC,CASSFRTGRNYGYTF
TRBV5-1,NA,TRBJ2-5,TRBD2,TGCGCCAGCGCGGTGAATAGCGGGGAAGAGACCCAGTACTTC,CASAVNSGEETQYF
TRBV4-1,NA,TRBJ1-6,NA,TGCGCCAGCCGGGCCGGAGCCGACGGTCCCCTCCACTTT,CASRAGADGPLHF
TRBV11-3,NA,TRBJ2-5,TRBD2,TGTGCCAGCAGCGTACTAGCGGGGGCCGAAGAGACCCAGTACTTC,CASSVLAGAEETQYF
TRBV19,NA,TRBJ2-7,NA,TGTGCCAGTAGTATTTCTGGGCAGGCCTGGGACTACGAGCAGTACTTC,CASSISGQAWDYEQYF
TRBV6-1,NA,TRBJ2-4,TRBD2,TGTGCCAGCAGAGAAGGGGAGGGCGGGGGAAGGGGAGCCAAAAACATTCAGTACTTC,CASREGEGGGRGAKNIQYF
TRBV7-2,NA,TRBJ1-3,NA,TGTGCCAGCAGCTTGAACCCCGGGACTGGAAACACCATATATTTT,CASSLNPGTGNTIYF
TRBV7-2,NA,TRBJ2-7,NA,TGTGCCAGCAGCCCCCCCGGGACACTCTACGAGCAGTACTTC,CASSPPGTLYEQYF
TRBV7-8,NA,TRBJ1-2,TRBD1,TGTGCCAGCAGCTCCGGACAGGGGGGCCACTATGGCTACACCTTC,CASSSGQGGHYGYTF
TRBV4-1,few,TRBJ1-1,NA,TGCGCCAGCAGCCAAGTAGACAGAATGAACACTGAAGCTTTCTTT,CASSQVDRMNTEAFF
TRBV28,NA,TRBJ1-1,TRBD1,TGTGCCAGCAGTTTAGACAGGGGGCGGGCCTTTGAAGCTTTCTTT,CASSLDRGRAFEAFF
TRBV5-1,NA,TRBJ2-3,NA,TGCGCCAGCAGCTTATCGAGCGGGTACACAGATACGCAGTATTTT,CASSLSSGYTDTQYF
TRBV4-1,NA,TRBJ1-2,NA,TGCGCCAGCAGCCAAGAAGACTATGGCTACACCTTC,CASSQEDYGYTF
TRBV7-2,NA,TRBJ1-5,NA,TGTGCCAGCAGCTTAGGGGGGAGCAGCCCAAGGCCCCAGCATTTT,CASSLGGSSPRPQHF
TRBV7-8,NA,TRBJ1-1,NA,TGTGCCAGCAGCTTAGCGCCTGTCCGCAGTCCCAACACTGAAGCTTTCTTT,CASSLAPVRSPNTEAFF
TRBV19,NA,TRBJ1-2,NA,TGTGCCAGTAGTAGCTCGAGTGTAGGCTACACCTTC,CASSSSSVGYTF
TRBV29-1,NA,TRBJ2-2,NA,TGCAGCGTTGCATGGAGCGGCACCGGGGAGCTGTTTTTT,CSVAWSGTGELFF
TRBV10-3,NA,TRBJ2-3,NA,TGTGCCATCACCCCCGGACAGAGCACAGATACGCAGTATTTT,CAITPGQSTDTQYF
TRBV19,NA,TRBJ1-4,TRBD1,TGTGCCAGTAGTATCGGGGGACAGCTAAATGAAAAACTGTTTTTT,CASSIGGQLNEKLFF
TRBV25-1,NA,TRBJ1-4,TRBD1,TGTGCCAGCGCCGAGGGGGCTGCTAATGAAAAACTGTTTTTT,CASAEGAANEKLFF
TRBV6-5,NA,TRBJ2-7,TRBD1,TGTGCCAGCAGTTCCGGTCAGGGGGTTCAAGAGCAGTACTTC,CASSSGQGVQEQYF